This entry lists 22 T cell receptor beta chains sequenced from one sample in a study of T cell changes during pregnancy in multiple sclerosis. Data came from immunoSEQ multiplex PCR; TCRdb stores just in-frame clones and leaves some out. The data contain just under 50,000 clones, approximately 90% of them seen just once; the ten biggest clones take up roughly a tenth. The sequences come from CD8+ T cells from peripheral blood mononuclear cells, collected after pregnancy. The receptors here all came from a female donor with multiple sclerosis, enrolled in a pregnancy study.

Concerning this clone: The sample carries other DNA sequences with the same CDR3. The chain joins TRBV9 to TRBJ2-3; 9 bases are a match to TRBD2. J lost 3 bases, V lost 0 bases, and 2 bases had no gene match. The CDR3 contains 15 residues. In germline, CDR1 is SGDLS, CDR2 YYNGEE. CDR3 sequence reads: CASSVAAGGTDTQYF. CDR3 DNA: TGTGCCAGCAGCGTAGCAGCGGGGGGTACAGATACGCAGTATTTT.

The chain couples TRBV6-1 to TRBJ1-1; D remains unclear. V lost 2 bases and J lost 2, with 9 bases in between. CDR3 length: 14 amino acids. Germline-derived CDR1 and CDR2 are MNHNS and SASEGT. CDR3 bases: TGTGCCAGCAGTGAAACCAGGCAAAACACTGAAGCTTTCTTT. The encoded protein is CASSETRQNTEAFF.

CDR3 sequence: CASGSGTEMYNEQFF. As DNA, the CDR3 is TGTGCTAGTGGTTCGGGGACAGAGATGTACAATGAGCAGTTCTTC. V gene TRBV12-5 combines with J gene TRBJ2-1; the match to TRBD1 covers 7 bases. The CDR3 contains 15 residues. The germline gives CDR1 LGHNT, CDR2 FRNRAP. With 4 bases clipped from V and 4 bases from J, the junction kept 7 bases outside the gene matches.

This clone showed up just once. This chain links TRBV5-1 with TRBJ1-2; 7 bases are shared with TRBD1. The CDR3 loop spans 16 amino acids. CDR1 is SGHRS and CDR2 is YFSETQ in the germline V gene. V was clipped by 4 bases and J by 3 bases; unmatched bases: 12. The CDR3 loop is CASSGGTVSEDYGYTF. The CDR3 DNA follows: TGCGCCAGCAGCGGTGGGACAGTCAGTGAGGACTATGGCTACACCTTC. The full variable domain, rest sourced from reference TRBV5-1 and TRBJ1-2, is KAGVTQTPRYLIKTRGQQVTLSCSPISGHRSVSWYQQTPGQGLQFLFEYFSETQRNKGNFPGRFSGRQFSNSRSEMNVSTLELGDSALYLCASSGGTVSEDYGYTFGSGTRLTVV.

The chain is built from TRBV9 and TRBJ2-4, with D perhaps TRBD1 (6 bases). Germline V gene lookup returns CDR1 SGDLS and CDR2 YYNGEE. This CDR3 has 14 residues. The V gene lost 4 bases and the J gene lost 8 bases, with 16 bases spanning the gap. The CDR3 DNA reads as TGTGCCAGCAGCACCACAGGGACCTCTGACATTCAGTACTTC. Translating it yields CASSTTGTSDIQYF.

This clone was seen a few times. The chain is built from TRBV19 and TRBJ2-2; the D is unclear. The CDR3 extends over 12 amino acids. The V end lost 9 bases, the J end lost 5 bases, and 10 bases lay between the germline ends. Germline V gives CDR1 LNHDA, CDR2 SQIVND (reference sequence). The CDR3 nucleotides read TGTGCCAGCCTAACGTGGACCGGGGAGCTGTTTTTT. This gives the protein CASLTWTGELFF.

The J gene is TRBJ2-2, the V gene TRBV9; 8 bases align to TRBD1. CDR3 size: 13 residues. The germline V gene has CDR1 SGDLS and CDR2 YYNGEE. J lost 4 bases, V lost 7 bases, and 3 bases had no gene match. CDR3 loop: CASLTGVTGELFF. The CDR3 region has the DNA TGTGCCAGCCTGACAGGGGTCACCGGGGAGCTGTTTTTT.

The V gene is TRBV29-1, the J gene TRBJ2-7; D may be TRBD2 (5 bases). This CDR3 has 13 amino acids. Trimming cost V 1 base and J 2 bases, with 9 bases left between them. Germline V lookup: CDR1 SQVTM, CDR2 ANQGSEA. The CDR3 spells CSVEGRETYEQYF. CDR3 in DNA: TGCAGCGTTGAAGGACGGGAAACCTACGAGCAGTACTTC.

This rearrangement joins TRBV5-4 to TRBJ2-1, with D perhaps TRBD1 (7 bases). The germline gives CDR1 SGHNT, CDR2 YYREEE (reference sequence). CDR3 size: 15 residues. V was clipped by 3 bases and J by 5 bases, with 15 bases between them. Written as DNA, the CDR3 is TGTGCCAGCAGCTCCGTGGCAGGGGGGCACAATGAGCAGTTCTTC. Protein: CASSSVAGGHNEQFF.

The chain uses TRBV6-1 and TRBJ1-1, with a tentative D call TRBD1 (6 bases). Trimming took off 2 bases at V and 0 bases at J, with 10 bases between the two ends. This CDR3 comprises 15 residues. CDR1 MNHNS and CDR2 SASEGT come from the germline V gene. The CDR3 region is CASSELGHLNTEAFF. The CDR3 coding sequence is TGTGCCAGCAGTGAATTGGGACACCTGAACACTGAAGCTTTCTTT.

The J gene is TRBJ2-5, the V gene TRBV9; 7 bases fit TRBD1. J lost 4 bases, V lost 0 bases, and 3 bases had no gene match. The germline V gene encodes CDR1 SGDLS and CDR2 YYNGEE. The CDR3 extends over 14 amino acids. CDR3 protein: CASSVGSGGETQYF. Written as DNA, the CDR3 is TGTGCCAGCAGCGTAGGTTCAGGGGGAGAGACCCAGTACTTC.

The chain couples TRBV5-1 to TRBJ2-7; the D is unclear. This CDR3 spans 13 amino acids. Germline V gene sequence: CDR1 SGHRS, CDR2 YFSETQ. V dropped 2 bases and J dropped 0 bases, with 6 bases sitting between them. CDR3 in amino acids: CASSFDNSYEQYF. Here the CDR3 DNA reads TGCGCCAGCAGCTTCGACAACTCCTACGAGCAGTACTTC.

CDR3 nucleotide sequence: TGTGCCAGCAGTTACCCAGGCGGGGAGCTGTTTTTT. Translation: CASSYPGGELFF. V gene TRBV6-5 combines with J gene TRBJ2-2; D is undetermined. Germline lookup yields CDR1 MNHEY and CDR2 SVGAGI. The ends were cut back, 2 bases at V and 7 bases at J, with 5 bases in the middle. The CDR3 loop spans 12 amino acids.

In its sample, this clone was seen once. The CDR3 DNA sequence: TGTGCCAGCAGCTGGCTCGACAGGGGGCTTGGTTATGGCTACACCTTC. This translates into CASSWLDRGLGYGYTF. The chain joins TRBV5-5 to TRBJ1-2, with 10 bases matching TRBD1. V was clipped by 3 bases and J by 5 bases; unmatched bases: 10. The CDR3 is 16 residues long. CDR1 is SGHKS, CDR2 YYEKEE, per germline (reference sequence).

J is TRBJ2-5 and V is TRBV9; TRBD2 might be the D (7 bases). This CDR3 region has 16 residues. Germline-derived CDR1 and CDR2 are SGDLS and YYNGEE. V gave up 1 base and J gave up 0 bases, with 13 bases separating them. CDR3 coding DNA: TGTGCCAGCAGCGTATGGGAGGGGGGGGACCAAGAGACCCAGTACTTC. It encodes CASSVWEGGDQETQYF. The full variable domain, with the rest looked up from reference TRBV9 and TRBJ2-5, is DSGVTQTPKHLITATGQRVTLRCSPRSGDLSVYWYQQSLDQGLQFLIQYYNGEERAKGNILERFSAQQFPDLHSELNLSSLELGDSALYFCASSVWEGGDQETQYFGPGTRLLVL.

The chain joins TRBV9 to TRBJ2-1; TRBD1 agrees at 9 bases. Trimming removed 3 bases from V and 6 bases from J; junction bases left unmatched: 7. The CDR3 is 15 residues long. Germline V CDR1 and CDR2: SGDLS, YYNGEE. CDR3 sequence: CASSDKVTGGNEQFF. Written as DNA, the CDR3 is TGTGCCAGCAGCGATAAGGTGACAGGGGGCAATGAGCAGTTCTTC. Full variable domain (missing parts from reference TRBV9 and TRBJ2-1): DSGVTQTPKHLITATGQRVTLRCSPRSGDLSVYWYQQSLDQGLQFLIQYYNGEERAKGNILERFSAQQFPDLHSELNLSSLELGDSALYFCASSDKVTGGNEQFFGPGTRLTVL.

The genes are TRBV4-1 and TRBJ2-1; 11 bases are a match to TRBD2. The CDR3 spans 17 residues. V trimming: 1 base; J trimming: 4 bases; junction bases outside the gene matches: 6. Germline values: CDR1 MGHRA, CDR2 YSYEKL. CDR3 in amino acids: CASSQVSLAGGYNEQFF. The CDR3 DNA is TGCGCCAGCAGCCAAGTCTCGCTAGCGGGGGGATACAATGAGCAGTTCTTC.

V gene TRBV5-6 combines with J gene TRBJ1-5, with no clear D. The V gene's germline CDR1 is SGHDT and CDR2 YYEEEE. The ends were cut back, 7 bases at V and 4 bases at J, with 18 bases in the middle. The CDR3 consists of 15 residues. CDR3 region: CASEMWTAGNQPQHF. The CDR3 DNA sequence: TGTGCCAGCGAGATGTGGACGGCGGGGAATCAGCCCCAGCATTTT.

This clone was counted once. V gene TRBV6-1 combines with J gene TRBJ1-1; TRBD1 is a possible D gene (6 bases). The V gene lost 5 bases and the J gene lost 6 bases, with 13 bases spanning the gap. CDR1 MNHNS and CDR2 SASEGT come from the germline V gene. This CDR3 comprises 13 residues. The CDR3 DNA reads TGTGCCAGCAGTACACAGGGAGCTTCTGAAGCTTTCTTT. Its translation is CASSTQGASEAFF.

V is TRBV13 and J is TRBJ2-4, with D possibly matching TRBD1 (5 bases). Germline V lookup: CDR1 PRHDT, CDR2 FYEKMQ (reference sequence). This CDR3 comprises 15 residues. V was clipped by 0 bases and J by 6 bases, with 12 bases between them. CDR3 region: CASSLGAGSGNIQYF. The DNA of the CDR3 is TGTGCCAGCAGCTTAGGGGCAGGGTCCGGAAACATTCAGTACTTC.

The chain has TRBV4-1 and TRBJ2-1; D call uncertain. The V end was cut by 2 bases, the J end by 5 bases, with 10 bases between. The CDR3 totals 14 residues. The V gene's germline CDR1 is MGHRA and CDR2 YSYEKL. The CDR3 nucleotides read TGCGCCAGCAGCCAAATCGAGCTCGACAATGAGCAGTTCTTC. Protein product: CASSQIELDNEQFF.

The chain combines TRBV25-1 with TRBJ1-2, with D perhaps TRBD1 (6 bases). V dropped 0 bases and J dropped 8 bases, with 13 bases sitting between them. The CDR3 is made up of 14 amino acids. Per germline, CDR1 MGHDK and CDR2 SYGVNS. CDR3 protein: CASSEYEQGGGYTF. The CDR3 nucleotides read TGTGCCAGCAGTGAATATGAACAGGGAGGGGGCTACACCTTC.